What follows are 10 T cell receptor beta chains derived from one specimen sequenced in a study of shared clonotypes between healthy human individuals. Method: immunoSEQ multiplex PCR; TCRdb's copy keeps in-frame clones and lacks some. The table records over a million clones, over 95% of them present only once. Sample: naive CD4+ T cells sorted from blood. The subset here: CD45RA+ positively selected. These receptors were collected from a man aged 25-40 years in good health.

This clone has a single count. The chain uses TRBV5-1 and TRBJ2-5; tentatively, D is TRBD1 or TRBD2 (5 bases each). V was cut by 4 bases and J by 5 bases, with 12 bases left in between. Germline V lookup: CDR1 SGHRS, CDR2 YFSETQ. The CDR3 length is 13 residues. CDR3 DNA sequence: TGCGCCAGCAGCCGGGACGCTTACGAGACCCAGTACTTC. Translating gives CASSRDAYETQYF.

This clone was recorded only once. The rearrangement uses TRBV27 and TRBJ1-3; no reliable D call. Trimming left V 3 bases short and J 0 bases short, with 3 bases between. Germline lookup yields CDR1 MNHEY and CDR2 SMNVEV (reference sequence). The CDR3 has 13 amino acids. The CDR3 DNA sequence: TGTGCCAGCAGTTTTCCCTCTGGAAACACCATATATTTT. Translation: CASSFPSGNTIYF.

The chain links TRBV11-2 to TRBJ2-2; 12 bases match TRBD2. The trim removed 5 bases at V and 2 bases at J, leaving 6 bases unmatched. This CDR3 has 17 residues. Germline V gene lookup returns CDR1 SGHAT and CDR2 FQNNGV. The CDR3 nucleotides read TGTGCCAGCAGCCGAACTGGACTAGCGGGAAACACCGGGGAGCTGTTTTTT. Translated: CASSRTGLAGNTGELFF.

This sequence joins TRBV29-1 and TRBJ1-1; D ambiguous. The CDR3 is 14 amino acids. V lost 5 bases and J lost 0, with 13 bases in between. Germline V gene data show CDR1 as SQVTM and CDR2 as ANQGSEA. CDR3 sequence reads: CSVTSRMMNTEAFF. The CDR3 nucleotides are TGCAGCGTTACTTCGCGTATGATGAACACTGAAGCTTTCTTT. Supplemented by reference TRBV29-1 and TRBJ1-1, the full variable domain reads SAVISQKPSRDICQRGTSLTIQCQVDSQVTMMFWYRQQPGQSLTLIATANQGSEATYESGFVIDKFPISRPNLTFSTLTVSNMSPEDSSIYLCSVTSRMMNTEAFFGQGTRLTVV.

This rearrangement joins TRBV2 to TRBJ2-3; D not resolved. V lost 6 bases and J lost 6, with 16 bases in between. The CDR3 extends over 14 amino acids. The germline V gene encodes CDR1 SNHLY and CDR2 FYNNEI. The CDR3 DNA reads as TGTGCCAGCAGACCGGGCCCCACGAAGGATACGCAGTATTTT. Translated, it gives CASRPGPTKDTQYF. Drawing the rest from reference TRBV2 and TRBJ2-3, the complete variable domain is EPEVTQTPSHQVTQMGQEVILRCVPISNHLYFYWYRQILGQKVEFLVSFYNNEISEKSEIFDDQFSVERPDGSNFTLKIRSTKLEDSAMYFCASRPGPTKDTQYFGPGTRLTVL.

The rearrangement links TRBV5-4 to TRBJ1-1; D call uncertain. Trimming shortened V by 4 bases and J by 4 bases, and 14 bases separated the two germline ends. The CDR3 totals 14 residues. Per the germline V gene, CDR1 is SGHNT and CDR2 is YYREEE (reference sequence). CDR3 amino acids: CASSPSLFGTEAFF. In DNA form, the CDR3 reads TGTGCCAGCAGCCCTAGCCTGTTTGGCACTGAAGCTTTCTTT.

This chain connects TRBV28 to TRBJ2-7; 8 nucleotides agree with TRBD2. Per the germline V gene, CDR1 is MDHEN and CDR2 is SYDVKM. This CDR3 comprises 16 residues. V gave up 3 bases and J gave up 0 bases; unmatched junction bases: 7. CDR3 region: CASSFFGREDSYEQYF. CDR3 coding DNA: TGTGCCAGCAGTTTTTTTGGGCGGGAGGACTCCTACGAGCAGTACTTC. The complete variable domain, with remaining parts taken from reference TRBV28 and TRBJ2-7, reads DVKVTQSSRYLVKRTGEKVFLECVQDMDHENMFWYRQDPGLGLRLIYFSYDVKMKEKGDIPEGYSVSREKKERFSLILESASTNQTSMYLCASSFFGREDSYEQYFGPGTRLTVT.

V gene TRBV7-3 combines with J gene TRBJ2-7; 7 bases align to TRBD1. Trimming cost V 5 bases and J 3 bases; bases outside gene matches: 7. There are 14 residues in the CDR3. The germline CDR1 and CDR2 sequences are SGHTA and FQGTGA. CDR3 protein: CASSPTGAGYEQYF. CDR3 coding DNA: TGTGCCAGCAGCCCAACAGGGGCGGGCTACGAGCAGTACTTC.

The J gene is TRBJ2-7, the V gene TRBV6-5; weak D call: TRBD1 (6 bases). Trimming pared 5 bases from V and 3 bases from J, leaving 17 bases between. Germline lookup yields CDR1 MNHEY and CDR2 SVGAGI. The CDR3 has 15 amino acids. The CDR3 here is CASSNTQGQIYEQYF. CDR3 sequence (DNA): TGTGCCAGCAGTAACACTCAGGGGCAGATCTACGAGCAGTACTTC.

In DNA, the CDR3 is TGTGCCAGCAGCAAACCCCCGGGGAAAGGGAAGGGGCACCATAATGAGCAGTTCTTC. It codes for CASSKPPGKGKGHHNEQFF. This chain connects TRBV21-1 to TRBJ2-1. TRBV21-1 is given as a pseudogene. The CDR3 has 19 amino acids.